The 24 T cell receptor beta chains reported below all come from one sample, sequenced in a study of CD8+ T cells in alopecia areata. Reverse transcribed after extraction, RNA yielded cDNA as the sequencing template. Some clones are missing from TCRdb's copy, which holds only in-frame ones; the method was immunoSEQ multiplex PCR. The profile shows more than 85,000 clones, 60% to 75% of them singletons. Stated treatment: oral pan-JAK inhibitor, 5-10 mg twice daily. Specimen: CD8+ T cells sorted from blood, collected at week 4, from a patient treated with tofacitinib. The receptor set was obtained from a human donor with alopecia areata.

This chain connects TRBV30 to TRBJ2-1; 9 bases align to TRBD2. The ends lost 0 bases at V and 4 bases at J; junction bases unmatched: 4. CDR3 size: 15 residues. The V gene's germline CDR1 is GTSNPN and CDR2 SVGIG (reference sequence). This CDR3 reads CAWSVTSGLYNEQFF. The CDR3 DNA sequence: TGTGCCTGGAGTGTAACTAGCGGGTTATACAATGAGCAGTTCTTC. Full variable domain (remainder filled in from reference TRBV30 and TRBJ2-1): SQTIHQWPATLVQPVGSPLSLECTVEGTSNPNLYWYRQAAGRGLQLLFYSVGIGQISSEVPQNLSASRPQDRQFILSSKKLLLSDSGFYLCAWSVTSGLYNEQFFGPGTRLTVL.

This clone appeared a few times. V usage is TRBV7-9 and J usage is TRBJ2-1, with D possibly matching TRBD1 (5 bases). This CDR3 spans 15 amino acids. V was trimmed by 5 bases and J by 6 bases, leaving 17 bases between them. CDR1 is SEHNR, CDR2 FQNEAQ, per germline (reference sequence). The CDR3: CASSQRQGLGNEQFF. The CDR3 bases are TGTGCCAGCAGCCAGAGGCAGGGATTAGGCAATGAGCAGTTCTTC.

Only a few counts were recorded for this clone. The J gene is TRBJ2-5, the V gene TRBV6-5; 8 bases agree with TRBD2. The length of the CDR3 is 15 residues. V was clipped by 2 bases and J by 2 bases; unmatched bases: 4. Germline V gene sequence: CDR1 MNHEY, CDR2 SVGAGI. DNA for the CDR3: TGTGCCAGCAGTTACCGGGGGGGTGATCAAGAGACCCAGTACTTC. It yields the protein CASSYRGGDQETQYF.

This clone was detected a few times. This chain joins TRBV5-1 and TRBJ2-1; unclear D gene. CDR3 size: 12 residues. Per germline, CDR1 SGHRS and CDR2 YFSETQ. Between the trimmed V and J ends, which lost 3 bases and 5 bases, there was a span of 6 bases. CDR3 region: CASSYQDNEQFF. DNA of the CDR3: TGCGCCAGCAGCTACCAGGACAATGAGCAGTTCTTC.

This clone showed up just once. The CDR3 coding sequence is TGTGCCATCAGTGAAAGGCTAGCGGGAACAGATACGCAGTATTTT. Encoded protein: CAISERLAGTDTQYF. The J gene is TRBJ2-3, the V gene TRBV10-3, with 9 bases identical to TRBD2. V lost 3 bases and J lost 3; bases outside the gene matches: 4. The CDR3 consists of 15 residues. Germline loops: CDR1 ENHRY, CDR2 SYGVKD.

The V gene is TRBV7-9, the J gene TRBJ1-1; D is possibly TRBD1 (5 bases). The V gene's germline CDR1 is SEHNR and CDR2 FQNEAQ (reference sequence). This CDR3 has 15 amino acids. The ends were cut back, 3 bases at V and 3 bases at J, with 14 bases in the middle. In nucleotides, the CDR3 is TGTGCCAGCAGCTTGGAAGAGGGGAGACACACTGAAGCTTTCTTT. It translates to CASSLEEGRHTEAFF.

J is TRBJ2-7 and V is TRBV11-1; 9 positions match TRBD1. The V segment lost 5 bases and the J segment 2 bases; nucleotides outside the gene matches: 4. Per germline, CDR1 SGHAT and CDR2 FQDESV (reference sequence). The CDR3 is 14 amino acids. CDR3 nucleotide sequence: TGTGCCAGCAGCCTGGGACAGGGAACCTACGAGCAGTACTTC. Amino acid sequence: CASSLGQGTYEQYF.

The chain joins TRBV6-5 to TRBJ2-1; the D is unclear. CDR1 is MNHEY and CDR2 is SVGAGI in the germline V gene. Trimming pared 6 bases from V and 1 base from J, leaving 7 bases between. The CDR3 is 13 amino acids. The chain's CDR3 is CASRIGSYNEQFF. As DNA, the CDR3 is TGTGCCAGCAGGATAGGGTCCTACAATGAGCAGTTCTTC.

V gene TRBV29-1 combines with J gene TRBJ1-2; 12 bases map to TRBD1. This CDR3 has 14 residues. Losses at the gene ends were 7 bases for V and 6 bases for J; bases not matched to a gene: 9. Germline V gives CDR1 SQVTM, CDR2 ANQGSEA. The DNA for the CDR3 is TGCAGCGCCCGAATGGGACAGGGGGCGGATGGCTACACCTTC. This codes for CSARMGQGADGYTF.

CDR3 sequence (DNA): TGTGCCAGCAGCTCCGGTATCAACTACGAGCAGTACTTC. Amino acids: CASSSGINYEQYF. The rearrangement links TRBV13 to TRBJ2-7, with D unresolved. V was pared by 4 bases and J by 3 bases, with 10 bases between. Germline CDR1 reads PRHDT; CDR2 reads FYEKMQ (reference sequence). The CDR3 spans 13 residues.

The chain combines TRBV27 with TRBJ2-7; 9 nucleotides line up with TRBD2. The CDR3 is 14 residues long. Germline CDR1 reads MNHEY; CDR2 reads SMNVEV (reference sequence). V lost 2 bases and J lost 5; bases outside the gene matches: 4. CDR3 loop: CASSLLASGNEQYF. CDR3 DNA sequence: TGTGCCAGCAGTTTACTAGCTAGCGGGAACGAGCAGTACTTC.

V gene TRBV27 combines with J gene TRBJ2-1, with D perhaps TRBD1 (8 bases). V lost 3 bases to trimming and J lost 6 bases, with 15 bases between them. Germline V gene sequence: CDR1 MNHEY, CDR2 SMNVEV (reference sequence). The CDR3 runs 15 residues. The CDR3 loop reads CASSFGQGGRNEQFF. DNA of the CDR3: TGTGCCAGCAGTTTTGGACAGGGAGGGCGCAATGAGCAGTTCTTC.

This clone was counted between two and nine times. This sequence joins TRBV27 and TRBJ2-3; tentatively, D is TRBD2 (5 bases). Germline V CDR1 and CDR2: MNHEY, SMNVEV (reference sequence). The CDR3 covers 14 residues. Trimming stripped 2 bases from V and 6 bases from J, with 12 bases between. This CDR3 is CASSLALAPDTQYF. The CDR3 nucleotides read TGTGCCAGCAGTTTAGCGCTAGCCCCGGATACGCAGTATTTT.

The V gene is TRBV28, the J gene TRBJ2-5; D may be TRBD1 (6 bases). This CDR3 region has 14 residues. CDR1 MDHEN and CDR2 SYDVKM come from the germline V gene. The ends were cut back, 1 base at V and 1 base at J, with 7 bases in the middle. Here the CDR3 DNA reads TGTGCCAGCAGTTTATTACAGGGCCAAGAGACCCAGTACTTC. It yields the protein CASSLLQGQETQYF.

The CDR3 DNA follows: TGTGCCAGCAGTTACTACGGGACGTCCGAGCAGTACTTC. Protein sequence: CASSYYGTSEQYF. This sequence joins TRBV6-5 and TRBJ2-7; TRBD1 or TRBD2 may be the D gene (5 bases each). The CDR3 has 13 residues. CDR1 is MNHEY, CDR2 SVGAGI, per germline. The V and J ends lost 1 base and 6 bases respectively, with 10 bases between them.

CDR3 nucleotides: TGCAGCGTCCATAGCGGGCTAGCCAAAAACATTCAGTACTTC. Translating gives CSVHSGLAKNIQYF. The V and J genes are TRBV29-1 and TRBJ2-4, with 7 bases lining up with TRBD2. The CDR3 spans 14 residues. The germline gives CDR1 SQVTM, CDR2 ANQGSEA. The V segment lost 6 bases and the J segment 0 bases; nucleotides outside the gene matches: 5.

This clone was seen only a few times. The rearrangement uses TRBV30 and TRBJ1-2; D is undetermined. CDR3 size: 14 residues. CDR1 is GTSNPN, CDR2 SVGIG, per germline (reference sequence). V shed 0 bases and J shed 6 bases, with 14 bases lying between them. The CDR3 region has the DNA TGTGCCTGGAGTGTACTGATGAGGGTGGATGGCTACACCTTC. Protein sequence: CAWSVLMRVDGYTF.

The chain joins TRBV9 to TRBJ2-1; TRBD1 is a possible D gene (6 bases). The CDR3 spans 14 residues. CDR1 SGDLS and CDR2 YYNGEE come from the germline V gene. Deletions cut 0 bases from V and 6 bases from J, with 10 bases between. This CDR3 reads CASSVGGGPNEQFF. In DNA, the CDR3 is TGTGCCAGCAGCGTAGGAGGGGGACCCAATGAGCAGTTCTTC.

J is TRBJ1-4 and V is TRBV27; no reliable D call. The V end lost 2 bases, the J end lost 11 bases, and 12 bases lay between the germline ends. This CDR3 comprises 13 residues. Germline CDR1 is MNHEY and CDR2 is SMNVEV (reference sequence). CDR3 nucleotide sequence: TGTGCCAGCAGTTTAGTGCTCTATGGGAAACTGTTTTTT. It encodes CASSLVLYGKLFF.

The sample holds many counts of this clone. The chain employs TRBV14 and TRBJ1-6; D is unresolved. Trimming pared 1 base from V and 7 bases from J, leaving 8 bases between. This CDR3 has 14 residues. Germline loops: CDR1 SGHDN, CDR2 FVKESK. The CDR3 region has the DNA TGTGCCAGCAGCCAAGGTCGGATAAATTCACCCCTCCACTTT. This sequence encodes CASSQGRINSPLHF.

This clone was detected only a few times. CDR3 sequence: CASSLGAGGTDTQYF. DNA of the CDR3: TGTGCCAGCAGCTTAGGGGCGGGGGGCACAGATACGCAGTATTTT. This chain links TRBV7-2 with TRBJ2-3; 7 bases align to TRBD2. CDR1 and CDR2 from the germline V gene are SGHTA and FQGNSA. The V gene end was trimmed by 1 base and the J gene end by 1 base; junction bases not matched to a gene: 2. This CDR3 comprises 15 residues.

The chain uses TRBV7-9 and TRBJ2-7, with D perhaps TRBD1 (5 bases). The CDR3 is 15 residues long. Trimming removed 3 bases at V and 0 bases at J, with 12 bases between. Germline CDR1 reads SEHNR; CDR2 reads FQNEAQ (reference sequence). This CDR3 reads CASSFRGAGSYEQYF. The CDR3 nucleotides read TGTGCCAGCAGCTTTCGTGGGGCTGGCTCCTACGAGCAGTACTTC.

Points on this clone: Only one base separates this from a far larger clonotype, so it likely reflects a read error. V is TRBV5-1 and J is TRBJ1-2, with D maybe TRBD1 (6 bases). The CDR3 spans 15 residues. Germline CDR1 is SGHRS and CDR2 is YFSETQ. V was trimmed by 2 bases and J by 3 bases, leaving 14 bases between them. CDR3 region: CASSFLQGRDYGYTF. For the CDR3, the DNA is TGCGCCAGCAGCTTCTTACAGGGAAGGGACTATGGCTACACCTTC. The whole variable domain, remainder taken from reference TRBV5-1 and TRBJ1-2, is KAGVTQTPRYLIKTRGQQVTLSCSPISGHRSVSWYQQTPGQGLQFLFEYFSETQRNKGNFPGRFSGRQFSNSRSEMNVSTLELGDSALYLCASSFLQGRDYGYTFGSGTRLTVV.

The rearrangement joins TRBV11-2 to TRBJ1-5; 11 bases map to TRBD1. CDR3 length: 16 amino acids. Germline V gene sequence: CDR1 SGHAT, CDR2 FQNNGV. V lost 1 base, J lost 5 bases, and 4 bases stayed unmatched. CDR3 residues: CASSLGTGGYDQPQHF. CDR3 nucleotides: TGTGCCAGCAGCTTAGGGACAGGGGGCTACGATCAGCCCCAGCATTTT.